The 8 T cell receptor beta chains below all came from one sample that was sequenced in a study of T cell clonality in common variable immunodeficiency. Generated by immunoSEQ multiplex PCR, the TCRdb table keeps only in-frame clones and is missing some. The sample includes roughly 55,000 clones, none of them occurring once. Sequencing was done on a sample of peripheral blood mononuclear cells. The receptors were sampled from a person aged 18-70 years in good health.

At least ten counts were recorded for this clone. The read terminates 3 residues before the CDR3 end, so the remaining end is supplied by the germline J gene. The chain carries TRBV12-3 or TRBV12-4 and TRBJ1-4, with D perhaps matching TRBD1 (6 bases). Deletions cut 6 bases from V and 6 bases from J, with 14 bases between. The CDR3 has 14 residues. The CDR3: CASREGGYDEKLFF. The DNA read from the CDR3 is TGTGCCAGCAGGGAGGGGGGGTATGATGAAAAA.

This clone occurred many times. The CDR3 end is not reached by the read, which stops 3 residues before it; the germline J gene fills it in. The chain couples TRBV6-2 or TRBV6-3 to TRBJ2-6; 10 bases map to TRBD1. Germline CDR1 reads MNHEY; CDR2 reads SVGEGT. The V and J ends lost 7 bases and 1 base, in that order; junction bases with no gene match: 7. The CDR3 is 17 residues long. The CDR3 region is CASTTGTGVSGANVLTF. CDR3 DNA, as far as it was read: TGTGCCAGCACTACCGGGACAGGGGTATCTGGGGCCAACGTC.

This clone was recorded at least ten times. The read ends 3 residues before the CDR3 terminus; that terminus is restored from the germline J gene. V gene TRBV30 combines with J gene TRBJ1-6; tentative D call: TRBD1 (5 bases). V lost 3 bases, J lost 7 bases, and 10 bases lay in between. Germline CDR1 GTSNPN, CDR2 SVGIG (reference sequence). The CDR3 length is 13 residues. CDR3 in amino acids: CAWSAAGNSPLHF. Incomplete CDR3 DNA: TGTGCCTGGAGCGCCGCAGGGAATTCACCC.

This clone was observed many times. The DNA read from the CDR3 is TGCAGTGATATGAAGGGGAATCAGCCC. It yields the protein CSDMKGNQP. The CDR3 as a whole reads CSDMKGNQPQHF. The rearrangement uses TRBV20-1 and TRBJ1-5, with D possibly being TRBD1 (5 bases). Coverage ceases 3 residues before the CDR3 finishes, and the germline J gene fills in the end. Germline CDR1 is DFQATT and CDR2 is SNEGSKA (reference sequence). CDR3 size: 12 residues. Trimming removed 7 bases at V and 4 bases at J, with 11 bases between.

This clone appeared many times. Sequencing ends 3 residues short of the CDR3 end; the germline J gene provides the rest. This chain uses TRBV28 with TRBJ2-5, with D possibly TRBD2 on 7 matching bases. V gave up 10 bases and J gave up 4 bases, with 16 bases separating them. Germline CDR1 MDHEN, CDR2 SYDVKM. The CDR3 spans 13 residues. The CDR3 DNA, read in part, is TGTGCCACCAGGGGAGGGGTTCCAGAGACC. It codes for CATRGGVPET. The CDR3 in full is CATRGGVPETQYF. Full variable domain (remainder filled in from reference TRBV28 and TRBJ2-5): DVKVTQSSRYLVKRTGEKVFLECVQDMDHENMFWYRQDPGLGLRLIYFSYDVKMKEKGDIPEGYSVSREKKERFSLILESASTNQTSMYLCATRGGVPETQYFGPGTRLLVL.

This clone was observed many times. The read comes to an end 3 residues before the CDR3 does, leaving the germline J gene to fill in the end. V usage is TRBV18 and J usage is TRBJ2-7, with TRBD2 as a possible D gene (6 bases). This CDR3 region has 13 residues. Trimming stripped 7 bases from V and 3 bases from J, with 13 bases between. CDR1 is KGHSH, CDR2 LQKENI, per germline. CDR3 loop: CASFRSGLYEQYF. Incomplete CDR3 DNA: TGTGCCAGCTTTAGATCGGGACTCTACGAG.

This clone was detected ten times or more. The read gets to within 3 residues of the CDR3 end, and the germline J gene fills in the rest. Within the sample, other DNA sequences also encode this same CDR3. The V and J genes are TRBV5-1 and TRBJ2-1, with 8 bases aligning to TRBD2. The V gene's germline CDR1 is SGHRS and CDR2 YFSETQ. This CDR3 spans 16 amino acids. J lost 0 bases, V lost 0 bases, and 2 bases had no gene match. CDR3 DNA (partial): TGCGCCAGCAGCTTGGTGGCGGGAGGCTCCTACAATGAG. It translates to CASSLVAGGSYNE. The whole CDR3 sequence reads CASSLVAGGSYNEQFF.

This clone was found many times. The DNA read from the CDR3 is TGTGCCAGCAGCTTAGCTGGGGGCCACTATGGC. Its translation: CASSLAGGHYG. The CDR3, in full, reads CASSLAGGHYGYTF. V gene TRBV7-9 combines with J gene TRBJ1-2; tentatively, D is TRBD1 (6 bases). The observed sequence ends 3 residues before the CDR3 terminus, with the missing tail filled in from the germline J gene. The V gene's germline CDR1 is SEHNR and CDR2 FQNEAQ (reference sequence). The CDR3 runs 14 residues. The V gene lost 0 bases and the J gene lost 3 bases, with 8 bases spanning the gap.